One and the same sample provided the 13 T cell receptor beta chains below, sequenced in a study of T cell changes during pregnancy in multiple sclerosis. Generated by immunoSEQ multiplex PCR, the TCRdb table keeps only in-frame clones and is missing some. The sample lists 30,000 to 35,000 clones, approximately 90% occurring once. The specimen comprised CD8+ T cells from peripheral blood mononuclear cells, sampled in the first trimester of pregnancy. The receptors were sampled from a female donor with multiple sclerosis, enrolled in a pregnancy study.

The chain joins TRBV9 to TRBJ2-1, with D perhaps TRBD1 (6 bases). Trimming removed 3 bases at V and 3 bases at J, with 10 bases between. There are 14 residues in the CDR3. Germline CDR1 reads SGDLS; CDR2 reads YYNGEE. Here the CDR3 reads CASSARQDYNEQFF. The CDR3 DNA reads TGTGCCAGCAGCGCCCGACAGGACTACAATGAGCAGTTCTTC.

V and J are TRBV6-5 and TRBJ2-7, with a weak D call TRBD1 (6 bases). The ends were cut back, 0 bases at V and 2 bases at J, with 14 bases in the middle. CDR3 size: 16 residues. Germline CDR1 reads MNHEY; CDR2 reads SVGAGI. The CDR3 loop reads CASSYSTGTITYEQYF. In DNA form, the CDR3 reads TGTGCCAGCAGTTACTCCACCGGGACAATCACCTACGAGCAGTACTTC.

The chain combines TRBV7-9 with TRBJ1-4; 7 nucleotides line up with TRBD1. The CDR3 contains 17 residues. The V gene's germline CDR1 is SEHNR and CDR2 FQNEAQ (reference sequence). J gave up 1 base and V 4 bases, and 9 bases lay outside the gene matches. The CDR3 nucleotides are TGTGCCAGCAGCTCCACAGGGGATATTTTAACTAATGAAAAACTGTTTTTT. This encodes CASSSTGDILTNEKLFF.

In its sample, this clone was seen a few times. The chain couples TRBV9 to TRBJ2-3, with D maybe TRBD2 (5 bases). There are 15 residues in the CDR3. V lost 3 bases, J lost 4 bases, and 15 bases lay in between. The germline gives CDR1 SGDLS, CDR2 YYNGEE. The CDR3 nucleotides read TGTGCCAGCAGCGAGGCCCCCTCCGGGGCAGATACGCAGTATTTT. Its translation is CASSEAPSGADTQYF.

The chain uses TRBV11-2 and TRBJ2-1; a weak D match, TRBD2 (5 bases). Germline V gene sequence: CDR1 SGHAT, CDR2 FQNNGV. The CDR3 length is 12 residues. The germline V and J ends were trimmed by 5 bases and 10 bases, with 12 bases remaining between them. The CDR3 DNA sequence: TGTGCCAGCAGCCTCAGTAGCGCCGAGCAGTTCTTC. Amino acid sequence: CASSLSSAEQFF.

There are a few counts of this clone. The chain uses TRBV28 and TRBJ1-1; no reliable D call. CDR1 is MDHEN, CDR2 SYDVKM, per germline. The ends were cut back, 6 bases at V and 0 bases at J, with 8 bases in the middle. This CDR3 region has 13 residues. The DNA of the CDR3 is TGTGCCAGCAGCCTCCTTGTGAACACTGAAGCTTTCTTT. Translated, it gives CASSLLVNTEAFF.

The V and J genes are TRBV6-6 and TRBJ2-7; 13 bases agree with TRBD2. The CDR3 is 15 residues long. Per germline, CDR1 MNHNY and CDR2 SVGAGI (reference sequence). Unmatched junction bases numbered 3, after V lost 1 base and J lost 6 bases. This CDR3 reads CASSYWTSGSSEQYF. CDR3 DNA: TGTGCCAGCAGTTACTGGACTAGCGGGAGCTCCGAGCAGTACTTC.

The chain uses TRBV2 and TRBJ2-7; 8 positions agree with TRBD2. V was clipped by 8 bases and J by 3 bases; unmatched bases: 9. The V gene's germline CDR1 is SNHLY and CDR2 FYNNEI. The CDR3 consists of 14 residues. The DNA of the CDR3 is TGTGCCAGCCTCCCGGGACTAGTTAGCTACGAGCAGTACTTC. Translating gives CASLPGLVSYEQYF.

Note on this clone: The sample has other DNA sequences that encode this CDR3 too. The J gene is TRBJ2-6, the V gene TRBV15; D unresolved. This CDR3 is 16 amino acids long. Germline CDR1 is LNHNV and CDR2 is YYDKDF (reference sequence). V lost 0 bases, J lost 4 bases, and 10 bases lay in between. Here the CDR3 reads CATSRDRGSGANVLTF. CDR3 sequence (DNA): TGTGCCACCAGCAGAGATCGCGGTTCCGGGGCCAACGTCCTGACTTTC.

The CDR3 DNA sequence: TGTGCCAGAACCGCTTTTGGGACTAGCAACGACGAGCAGTACTTC. It is translated as CARTAFGTSNDEQYF. The chain is built from TRBV5-3 and TRBJ2-7, with TRBD2 matching over 9 bases. TRBV5-3 is an ORF, with its function uncertain. The CDR3 loop spans 15 amino acids. With 6 bases clipped from V and 5 bases from J, the junction kept 12 bases outside the gene matches.

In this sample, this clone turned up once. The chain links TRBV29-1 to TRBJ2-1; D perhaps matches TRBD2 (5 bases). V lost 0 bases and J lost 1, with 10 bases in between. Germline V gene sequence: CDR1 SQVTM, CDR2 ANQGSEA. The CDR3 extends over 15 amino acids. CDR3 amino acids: CSVEDGAASYNEQFF. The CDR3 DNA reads TGCAGCGTTGAAGATGGAGCGGCGTCCTACAATGAGCAGTTCTTC.

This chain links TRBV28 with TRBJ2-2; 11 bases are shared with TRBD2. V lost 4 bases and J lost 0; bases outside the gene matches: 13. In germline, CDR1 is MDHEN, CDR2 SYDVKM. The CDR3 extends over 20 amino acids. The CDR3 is CASSSIAGGAAQTNTGELFF. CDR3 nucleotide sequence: TGTGCCAGCAGTTCAATAGCGGGAGGGGCGGCCCAAACGAACACCGGGGAGCTGTTTTTT. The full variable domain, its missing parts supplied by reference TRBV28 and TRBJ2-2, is DVKVTQSSRYLVKRTGEKVFLECVQDMDHENMFWYRQDPGLGLRLIYFSYDVKMKEKGDIPEGYSVSREKKERFSLILESASTNQTSMYLCASSSIAGGAAQTNTGELFFGEGSRLTVL.

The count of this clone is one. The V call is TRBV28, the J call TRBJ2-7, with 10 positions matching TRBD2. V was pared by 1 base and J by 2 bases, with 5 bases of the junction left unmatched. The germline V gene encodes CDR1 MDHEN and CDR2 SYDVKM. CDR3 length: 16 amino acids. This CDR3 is CASSLFTSGIAYEQYF. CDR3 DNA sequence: TGTGCCAGCAGTTTATTCACTAGCGGGATTGCCTACGAGCAGTACTTC.